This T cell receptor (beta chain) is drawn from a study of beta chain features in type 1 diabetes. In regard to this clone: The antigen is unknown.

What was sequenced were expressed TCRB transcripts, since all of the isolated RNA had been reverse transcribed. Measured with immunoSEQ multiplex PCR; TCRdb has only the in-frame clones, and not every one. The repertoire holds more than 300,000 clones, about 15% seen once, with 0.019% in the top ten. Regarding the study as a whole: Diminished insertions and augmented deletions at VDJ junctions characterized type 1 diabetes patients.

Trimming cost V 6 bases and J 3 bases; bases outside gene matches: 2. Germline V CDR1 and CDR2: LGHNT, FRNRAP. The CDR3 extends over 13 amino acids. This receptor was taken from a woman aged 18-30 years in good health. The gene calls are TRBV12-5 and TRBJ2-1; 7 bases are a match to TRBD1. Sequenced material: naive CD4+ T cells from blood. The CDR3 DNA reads TGTGCTAGTGGGGGGACAGTCTACAATGAGCAGTTCTTC. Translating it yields CASGGTVYNEQFF.